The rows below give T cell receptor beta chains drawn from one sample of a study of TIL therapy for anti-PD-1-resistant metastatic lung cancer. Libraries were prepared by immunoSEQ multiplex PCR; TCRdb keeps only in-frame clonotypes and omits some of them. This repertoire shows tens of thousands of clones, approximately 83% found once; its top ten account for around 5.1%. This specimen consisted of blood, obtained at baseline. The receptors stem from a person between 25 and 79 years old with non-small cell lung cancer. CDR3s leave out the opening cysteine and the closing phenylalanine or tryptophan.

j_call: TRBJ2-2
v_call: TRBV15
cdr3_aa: ATSKVPGELF

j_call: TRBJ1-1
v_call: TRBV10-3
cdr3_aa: AISGDGGGYSANTEAF

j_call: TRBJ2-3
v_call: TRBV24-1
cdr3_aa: ATSGGGSTDTQY

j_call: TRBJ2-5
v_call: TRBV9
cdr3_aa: ASTRLAGVRETQY

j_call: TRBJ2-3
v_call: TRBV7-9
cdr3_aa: ASSLALAGRTDTQY

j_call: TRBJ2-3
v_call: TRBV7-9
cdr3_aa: ASSLAGAPYRFTDTQY

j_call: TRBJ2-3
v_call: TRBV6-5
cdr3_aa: ASSSRTSSTDTQY

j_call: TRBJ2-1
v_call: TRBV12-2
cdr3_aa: ASLVGHNEQF

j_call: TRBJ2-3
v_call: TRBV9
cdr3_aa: ASSGSGRLTDTQY

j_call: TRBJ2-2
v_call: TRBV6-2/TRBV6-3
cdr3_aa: ASSYRDTGELF

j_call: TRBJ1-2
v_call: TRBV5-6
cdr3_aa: ASSLEAASKVGS

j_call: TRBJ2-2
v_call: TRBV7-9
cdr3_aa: ASSLLAGGTGELF

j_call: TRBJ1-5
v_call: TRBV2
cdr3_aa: ASTDSNQPQH

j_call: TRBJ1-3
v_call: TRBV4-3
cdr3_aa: ASSQEVAGGSGNTIY

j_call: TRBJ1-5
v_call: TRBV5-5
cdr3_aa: ASSSGQVDQPQH

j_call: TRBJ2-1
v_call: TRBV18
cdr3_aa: ASPKLSGRVSYNEQF

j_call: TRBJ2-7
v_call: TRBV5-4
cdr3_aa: ASSHVGQPYEQY

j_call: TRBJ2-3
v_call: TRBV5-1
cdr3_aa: ASSLGERGTDTQY

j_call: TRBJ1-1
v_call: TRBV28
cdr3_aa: ASSTGTGTLVAF

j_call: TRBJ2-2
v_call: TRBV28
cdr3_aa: ASSFGGLVNTGELF

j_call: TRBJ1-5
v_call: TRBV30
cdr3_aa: AWSVMGKQPQH

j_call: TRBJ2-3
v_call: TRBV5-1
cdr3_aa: ASSSEGGSKTDTQY

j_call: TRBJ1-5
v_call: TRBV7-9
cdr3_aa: ASSPLPPTTGGEQPQH

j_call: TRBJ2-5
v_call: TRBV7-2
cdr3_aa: ASRANRAGGTQY

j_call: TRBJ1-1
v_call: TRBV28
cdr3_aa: ASSPAGLDTEAF

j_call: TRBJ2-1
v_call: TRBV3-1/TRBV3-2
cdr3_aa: ASSQGLEVNEQF

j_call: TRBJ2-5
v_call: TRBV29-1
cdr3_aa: SVGQTEETQY

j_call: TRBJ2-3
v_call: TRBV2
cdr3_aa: ASSVDRVVTDTQY

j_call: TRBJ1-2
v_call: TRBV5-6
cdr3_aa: ASSLDQARYT

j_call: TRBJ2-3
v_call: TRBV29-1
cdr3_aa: SPYSGNTDTQY

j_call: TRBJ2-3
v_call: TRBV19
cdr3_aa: ASRPGSFRARTGGGQYTDTQY

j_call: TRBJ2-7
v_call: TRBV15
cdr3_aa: ATSRSQGWAYEQY

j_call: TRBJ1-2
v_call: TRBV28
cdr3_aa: ASGIEGRI

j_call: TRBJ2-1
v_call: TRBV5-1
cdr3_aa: ASSRDRVSSYNEQF

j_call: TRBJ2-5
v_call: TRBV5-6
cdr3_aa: ATTSVGVETQY

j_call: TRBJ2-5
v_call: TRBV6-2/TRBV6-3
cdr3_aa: ASSPTSGGQETQY

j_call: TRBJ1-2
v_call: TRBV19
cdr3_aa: ASSPPWAGLLYGYT

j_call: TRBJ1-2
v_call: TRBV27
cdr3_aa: ASSYRTGVGYT

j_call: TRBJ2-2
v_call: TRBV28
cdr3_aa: ASSHRLEWDTGELF

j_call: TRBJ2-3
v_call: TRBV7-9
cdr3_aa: ASSLARTDTQY

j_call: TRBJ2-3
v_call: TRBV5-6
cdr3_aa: ASSSGVKTDTQY

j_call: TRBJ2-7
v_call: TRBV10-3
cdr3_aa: AISENGGENSDEQY

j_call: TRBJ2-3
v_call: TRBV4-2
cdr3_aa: ASSQVRAGRTDTQY

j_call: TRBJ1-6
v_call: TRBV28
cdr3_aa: ASNKRNSPLH

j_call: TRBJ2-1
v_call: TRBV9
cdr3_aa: ASSVTGIHEQF

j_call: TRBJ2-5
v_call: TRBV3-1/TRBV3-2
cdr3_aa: ASSQDWEETQY

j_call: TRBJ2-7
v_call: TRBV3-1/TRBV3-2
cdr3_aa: ASSPRLAGAEQY

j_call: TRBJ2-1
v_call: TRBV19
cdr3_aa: ASSKRTSGYNEQF

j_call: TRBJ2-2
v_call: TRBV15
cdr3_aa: ATSRGTGELF

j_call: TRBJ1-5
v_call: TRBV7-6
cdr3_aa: ASSPSTGFGNQPQH

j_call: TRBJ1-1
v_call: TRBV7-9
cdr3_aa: ASSLVGRVNTEAF

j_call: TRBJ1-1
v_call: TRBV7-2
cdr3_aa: ASSPTSGLMNTEAF

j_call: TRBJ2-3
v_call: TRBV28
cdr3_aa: ASTQSLGAADTQY

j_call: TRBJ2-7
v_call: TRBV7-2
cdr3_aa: ASSLVGARSYEQY